The present entry profiles one TCR beta chain with its context. Germline loops: CDR1 SGHAT, CDR2 FQNNGV. J gave up 2 bases and V 8 bases, and 5 bases lay outside the gene matches. This CDR3 is built from 14 residues. These data belong to a study of blood T cells in healthy people across ages. For the second PCR, which ran for roughly 6 to 11 cycles, a sample-barcoded 5' primer and a J-beta primer mix were used. TCRdb analysed the 5' RACE reads with MiXCR anew, one entry per CDR3 protein. The sample shows some 1.5 million distinct CDR3 sequences, about 45% of them seen only once. Sequencing was done on a sample of blood. The source is a woman aged 18 to 35 in good health. V usage is TRBV11-2 and J usage is TRBJ2-3; 9 bases line up with TRBD2. The CDR3 is CASCRGGDTDTQYF. The CDR3 DNA reads TGTGCCAGCTGTCGCGGGGGGGACACAGATACGCAGTATTTT.